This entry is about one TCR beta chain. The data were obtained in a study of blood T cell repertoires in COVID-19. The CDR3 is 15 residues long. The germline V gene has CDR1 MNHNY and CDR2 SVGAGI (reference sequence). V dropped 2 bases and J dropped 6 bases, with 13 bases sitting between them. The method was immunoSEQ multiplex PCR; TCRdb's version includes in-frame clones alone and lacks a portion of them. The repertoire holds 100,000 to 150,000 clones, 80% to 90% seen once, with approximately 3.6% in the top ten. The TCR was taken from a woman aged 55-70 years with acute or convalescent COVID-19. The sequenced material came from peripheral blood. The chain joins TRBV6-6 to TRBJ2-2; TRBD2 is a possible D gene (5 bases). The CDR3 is CASSYDPASSGELFF. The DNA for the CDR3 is TGTGCCAGCAGTTACGACCCCGCTAGCTCCGGGGAGCTGTTTTTT.